This T cell receptor beta chain emerged from a study of CD8 T cells in Susac syndrome. Study conclusions and caveats: Acknowledgment was made by the study that its TCR sequencing and HLA analysis involved a relatively small number of individuals.

The CDR3 runs 15 residues. Germline V CDR1 and CDR2: MGHRA, YSYEKL. Trimming took 4 bases from V and 3 from J, leaving 15 bases between them. An amount of RNA that ranged from roughly 0.45 to 1 ug was reverse transcribed with random hexamers. The CDR3 of TCR beta was amplified by immunoSEQ multiplex PCR across 54 Vbeta and 13 Jbeta. Each CDR3 protein is one row after TCRdb ran MiXCR on the immunoSEQ multiplex PCR reads. The sample has hundreds of thousands of distinct CDR3 sequences, roughly 85% seen once. The patients who served as multiple sclerosis controls were treatment-naive and had stable or active relapsing-remitting disease that fulfilled the revised McDonald criteria. About this clonotype: Its antigen is not known.

The genes are TRBV4-1 and TRBJ1-1, with D unresolved. This TCR derives from a human donor with multiple sclerosis. The sequenced sample consisted of CD8+ T cells from PBMCs. The CDR3 loop reads CASSPYSPGDTEAFF. The CDR3 DNA reads as TGCGCCAGCAGCCCTTACTCTCCTGGGGACACTGAAGCTTTCTTT.